These 13 T cell receptor beta chains originate from one sample sequenced in a study of shared clonotypes between healthy human individuals. Profiling relied on immunoSEQ multiplex PCR, and the TCRdb table lists in-frame clones only, not all of them. The repertoire consists of 2 million to 2.5 million clones, with 85% to 95% occurring once and the leading ten covering 0.37%. The sample was naive CD4+ T cells from PBMCs. Stated subset: CD45RA+ positively selected. Source of these receptors: a man aged 18 to 29 in good health. Some clones in this sample may be carry-over from other donors' samples.

The chain employs TRBV7-9 and TRBJ1-3, with 8 bases matching TRBD1. The CDR3 consists of 17 residues. The V segment lost 5 bases and the J segment 0 bases; nucleotides outside the gene matches: 9. CDR1 SEHNR and CDR2 FQNEAQ come from the germline V gene (reference sequence). CDR3 residues: CASSPGDRPSSGNTIYF. DNA of the CDR3: TGTGCCAGCAGCCCGGGGGACAGGCCATCCTCTGGAAACACCATATATTTT.

Concerning this clone itself: Other DNA sequences in the sample encode the same CDR3. V is TRBV28 and J is TRBJ2-7; possibly TRBD1 or TRBD2 for D (7 bases each). Germline-derived CDR1 and CDR2 are MDHEN and SYDVKM. The CDR3 loop spans 15 amino acids. V lost 7 bases and J 2 bases, leaving 18 bases between the germline ends. The CDR3 DNA sequence: TGTGCCAGCACCCAGGGGGGGCAGGCCGCCTACGAGCAGTACTTC. This sequence encodes CASTQGGQAAYEQYF.

The chain is built from TRBV27 and TRBJ2-7; D remains ambiguous. CDR1 and CDR2 (germline): MNHEY, SMNVEV (reference sequence). Trimming removed 5 bases from V and 0 bases from J, with 11 bases in between. The CDR3 has 14 amino acids. CDR3 coding DNA: TGTGCCAGCAGTATGGGTAAGAGCTCCTACGAGCAGTACTTC. Amino acids: CASSMGKSSYEQYF.

V gene TRBV27 combines with J gene TRBJ2-7; TRBD1 matches 7 bases. This CDR3 is 15 amino acids long. From germline, CDR1 is MNHEY and CDR2 SMNVEV (reference sequence). The ends lost 4 bases at V and 3 bases at J; junction bases unmatched: 9. This chain's CDR3 is CASSSDRANIYEQYF. The CDR3 DNA reads TGTGCCAGCAGTTCTGACAGGGCCAATATCTACGAGCAGTACTTC.

The CDR3 region has the DNA TGTGCCAGCAGTGAATTGGGGGCACAGGGGTCTCAGCCCCAGCATTTT. This gives the protein CASSELGAQGSQPQHF. The rearrangement joins TRBV6-1 to TRBJ1-5, with 7 bases aligning to TRBD1. V dropped 2 bases and J dropped 6; count of bases not matched to a gene: 10. CDR3 size: 16 residues. Per germline, CDR1 MNHNS and CDR2 SASEGT.

The chain combines TRBV5-1 with TRBJ1-1; the D gene is possibly TRBD1 (6 bases). Germline V gene sequence: CDR1 SGHRS, CDR2 YFSETQ. V was clipped by 0 bases and J by 3 bases, with 12 bases between them. The CDR3 runs 15 residues. CDR3 coding DNA: TGCGCCAGCAGCTTGGGCGATACAGGGTACACTGAAGCTTTCTTT. The encoded protein is CASSLGDTGYTEAFF.

The genes are TRBV5-5 and TRBJ2-1; 11 bases agree with TRBD2. The CDR3 is made up of 18 amino acids. Germline V gene sequence: CDR1 SGHKS, CDR2 YYEKEE (reference sequence). The junction had 12 bases not matched to a gene; V was cut back by 3 bases and J by 4 bases. CDR3 sequence (DNA): TGTGCCAGCAGCTCAACCTCTAGCGGGAGGAACCTATACAATGAGCAGTTCTTC. Its translation: CASSSTSSGRNLYNEQFF.

This clone was found a few times. The sample contains more than one DNA sequence encoding this CDR3. This chain uses TRBV5-1 with TRBJ2-7; D is unclear. V lost 0 bases and J 5 bases, leaving 3 bases between the germline ends. Germline CDR1 is SGHRS and CDR2 is YFSETQ. This CDR3 region has 11 residues. The CDR3 region has the DNA TGCGCCAGCAGCTTGGGGGACGAGCAGTACTTC. It specifies CASSLGDEQYF.

This sequence joins TRBV7-2 and TRBJ2-5; 7 nucleotides agree with TRBD2. Germline V gene data show CDR1 as SGHTA and CDR2 as FQGNSA. After removal of 6 bases from V and 5 bases from J, the junction contained 6 bases not matched to a gene. This CDR3 has 13 amino acids. This CDR3 reads CASRRGSRETQYF. CDR3 sequence (DNA): TGTGCCAGCAGACGCGGGAGTAGGGAGACCCAGTACTTC.

On this clone: Other DNA sequences in the same sample also yield this CDR3. The V and J genes are TRBV29-1 and TRBJ2-5; a possible D gene is TRBD2 (7 bases). CDR3 size: 13 residues. The ends were cut back, 1 base at V and 5 bases at J, with 11 bases in the middle. The germline V gene encodes CDR1 SQVTM and CDR2 ANQGSEA. The CDR3 DNA is TGCAGCGTTGAAGCGGGGGGCCTGGAGACCCAGTACTTC. Translated, it gives CSVEAGGLETQYF.

The rearrangement joins TRBV5-1 to TRBJ2-3; D is uncertain. CDR1 is SGHRS and CDR2 is YFSETQ in the germline V gene. The V end lost 0 bases, the J end lost 2 bases, and 10 bases lay between the germline ends. CDR3 length equals 15 residues. CDR3 in DNA: TGCGCCAGCAGCTTGGTTGGTAACCCCACAGATACGCAGTATTTT. This codes for CASSLVGNPTDTQYF.

This clone occurred once. The chain recombines TRBV7-2 with TRBJ1-5, with TRBD1 as a possible D gene (5 bases). The CDR3 covers 14 residues. The V and J ends lost 3 bases and 5 bases respectively, with 11 bases between them. Germline CDR1 and CDR2: SGHTA and FQGNSA. The CDR3: CASSFGREDQPQHF. For the CDR3, the DNA is TGTGCCAGCAGCTTCGGCAGGGAGGATCAGCCCCAGCATTTT.

The CDR3 DNA sequence: TGTGCCAGTAGTAGCGGGCAGTCTGGAAACACCATATATTTT. This codes for CASSSGQSGNTIYF. V usage is TRBV19 and J usage is TRBJ1-3; no clear D. The CDR3 runs to 14 residues. Germline V gene lookup returns CDR1 LNHDA and CDR2 SQIVND (reference sequence). Deletions cut 4 bases from V and 1 base from J, with 8 bases between.